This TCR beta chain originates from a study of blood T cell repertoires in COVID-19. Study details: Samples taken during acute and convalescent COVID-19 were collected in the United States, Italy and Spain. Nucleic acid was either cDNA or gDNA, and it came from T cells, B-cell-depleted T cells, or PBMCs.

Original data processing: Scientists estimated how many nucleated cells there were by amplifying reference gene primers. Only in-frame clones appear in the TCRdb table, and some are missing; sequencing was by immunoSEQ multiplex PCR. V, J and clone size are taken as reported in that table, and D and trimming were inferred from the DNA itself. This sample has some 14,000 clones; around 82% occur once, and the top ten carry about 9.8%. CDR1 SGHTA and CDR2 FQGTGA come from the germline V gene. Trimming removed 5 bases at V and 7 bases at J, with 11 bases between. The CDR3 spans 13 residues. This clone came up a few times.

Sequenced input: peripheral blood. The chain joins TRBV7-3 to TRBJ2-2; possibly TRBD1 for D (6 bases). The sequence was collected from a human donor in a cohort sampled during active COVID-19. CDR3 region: CASSQGINGELFF. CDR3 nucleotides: TGTGCCAGCAGCCAGGGGATTAACGGGGAGCTGTTTTTT.